This T cell receptor (beta chain) was retrieved from a study of sequential checkpoint blockade in melanoma. Study context: Arm A got nivolumab then ipilimumab; arm B the reverse, 1:1.

Measured with immunoSEQ multiplex PCR; TCRdb has only the in-frame clones, and not every one. The sample has fewer than 40,000 clones, about 88% seen once; the top ten hold 9.5% to 15%. Documented treatment: randomized to nivolumab then ipilimumab (arm A) or the reverse (arm B). The CDR3 totals 15 residues. V shed 4 bases and J shed 0 bases, with 12 bases lying between them. The germline gives CDR1 MNHEY, CDR2 SMNVEV (reference sequence). The genes are TRBV27 and TRBJ1-1, with D unresolved. The sequence derives from a human donor with melanoma. Sample: CD8+ T cells sorted from blood (inferred from file names), taken from a patient given nivolumab and ipilimumab in sequence. The CDR3 coding sequence is TGTGCCAGCAGTTATTCCGGGTTTTTGAACACTGAAGCTTTCTTT. As protein: CASSYSGFLNTEAFF.